The present entry profiles one T cell receptor (beta chain) with its context. There is no known antigen for this receptor. Nothing much larger sits one base from this clone, and base qualities are not available. The entry originates in a study of shared T cell receptors in the human thymus (dated by TCRdb to 2020 to 2022). About the full investigation: The study examined how self-reactive, shared T-cell receptor alpha chains are generated in the human thymus.

CDR3 length: 20 amino acids, cysteine to phenylalanine. Here the CDR3 DNA is all that survives: 60 bases in frame from base 1. CDR1 MDHEN and CDR2 SYDVKM are derived from the germline V gene. V and J are truncated by 4 bases and 0 bases respectively, leaving an intervening sequence of 28 bases. The library came from the immunoSEQ multiplex PCR assay. The clones in this table, taken by TCRdb from immuneACCESS, are in-frame only. Not every clone is retained; where verified, under half of the shortfall comes from an unresolved V gene, and the cause of the rest is unknown. A total of hundreds of thousands of clones appear in this sample, approximately 83% of them only once. 0.008% to 0.011% of the sample lies in the top ten. These sequences were also reported in another study, on human thymus T cells. As the second study states: The donors were immunologically healthy infants in Finland who had open corrective cardiac surgery for congenital heart defects. Thymus tissue was obtained as surgical resects removed during corrective cardiac surgery. Biased V and J gene segment usage appeared to be present in both thymic and peripheral blood repertoires. Highly overlapping thymic TCR repertoires among unrelated individuals were reported in the related research. The study used eight infant thymus samples plus four related peripheral blood samples to characterize TCR alpha and beta repertoires. Donor ages ranged from roughly 6 to 244 days, and the cohort comprised six or seven male and a couple of female infants. Thymocytes were mechanically released from the tissue and were stored as pellets of about 8.5-31 million cells at -70 degrees C. A QIAsymphony instrument was used to extract genomic DNA from frozen cell pellets. Using the immunoSEQ multiplex PCR assay, the TCRB and TCRAD loci were amplified from a standardized quantity of quality-controlled genomic DNA. Amplicons spanned the V(D)J region at a length sufficient to cover the CDR3 and identify V and J genes. Amplicon sequencing was performed on an Illumina platform through the commercial immunoSEQ service. Primer bias and sequencing errors were corrected using previously described methods, and TCRAD and TCRB definitions followed the IMGT database. Analysis of the repertoires was done with immunoSEQ Analyzer 3.0 and VDJTools and included basic statistics, V/J segment usage, diversity estimates, rarefaction and pairwise overlap. Diversity was estimated with Chao1, ChaoE, Efron-Thisted, Shannon and inverse Simpson indices, and also on datasets down-sampled to the smallest sample. Repertoire overlap used strict matching of CDR3 nucleotide sequence, V gene and J gene, with Jaccard-based multidimensional scaling clustering. On average, approximately 860,000 unique TCRB clonotypes were obtained from thymus samples, compared with about 86,000 from blood samples.

Sequencing input: thymocytes. The receptor was isolated from a girl in the first two years of life with a congenital heart defect. Donor details come from another sample of the same person, matched by shared clones. The chain employs TRBV28 and TRBJ2-7, with the D segment identity uncertain. CDR3 protein: CASSSPPVSGSPTTSYEQYF. The nucleotide sequence is given as TGTGCCAGCAGTTCCCCCCCCGTCTCGGGTTCGCCCACCACCTCCTACGAGCAGTACTTC. The CDR3, completed at both ends by the reference TRBV28 and TRBJ2-7 genes, gives the full variable domain DVKVTQSSRYLVKRTGEKVFLECVQDMDHENMFWYRQDPGLGLRLIYFSYDVKMKEKGDIPEGYSVSREKKERFSLILESASTNQTSMYLCASSSPPVSGSPTTSYEQYFGPGTRLTVT.